A single sample gave rise to the 14 T cell receptor beta chains below, sequenced in a study of T cell responses to AZD1222 COVID-19 vaccine. TCRdb keeps only in-frame clones here, not all; method: immunoSEQ multiplex PCR. Here the sample spans under 200,000 clones, 87% being singletons. The source was peripheral blood, collected 28 days after the second AZD1222 dose. These receptors were obtained from an adult who received the AZD1222 COVID-19 vaccine.

V and J are TRBV19 and TRBJ1-5; 9 nucleotides match TRBD1. Trimming took 4 bases from V and 3 from J; bases not matched to a gene: 7. The CDR3 contains 16 residues. Germline lookup yields CDR1 LNHDA and CDR2 SQIVND (reference sequence). CDR3 in amino acids: CASSTLGQGINQPQHF. The CDR3 DNA reads TGTGCCAGTAGTACGCTGGGACAGGGAATCAATCAGCCCCAGCATTTT.

V usage is TRBV28 and J usage is TRBJ2-3, with a tentative D call TRBD2 (7 bases). Trimming pared 3 bases from V and 7 bases from J, leaving 20 bases between. Germline CDR1 and CDR2: MDHEN and SYDVKM. CDR3 size: 16 residues. The DNA for the CDR3 is TGTGCCAGCAGTTTGGCCTACGGCGGGGGCGCGCATACGCAGTATTTT. Its translation: CASSLAYGGGAHTQYF.

The chain uses TRBV6-1 and TRBJ1-2, with 8 bases aligning to TRBD1. The germline gives CDR1 MNHNS, CDR2 SASEGT. The CDR3 length is 16 residues. The J segment lost 0 bases and the V segment lost 2 bases, leaving 5 bases of the junction unmatched. The CDR3 bases are TGTGCCAGCAGTGAATGGACAGGGTCGGCTAACTATGGCTACACCTTC. This codes for CASSEWTGSANYGYTF.

This chain connects TRBV2 to TRBJ1-1, with D perhaps matching TRBD1 (5 bases). V lost 7 bases and J 1 base, leaving 13 bases between the germline ends. The germline V gene has CDR1 SNHLY and CDR2 FYNNEI. This CDR3 is built from 14 residues. Here the CDR3 DNA reads TGTGCCAGCACAGGGCAGGCTTCGAACACTGAAGCTTTCTTT. Translated, it gives CASTGQASNTEAFF.

J is TRBJ1-5 and V is TRBV19; perhaps TRBD1 as D (6 bases). CDR3 length: 16 residues. Germline V gives CDR1 LNHDA, CDR2 SQIVND (reference sequence). The V end lost 1 base, the J end lost 2 bases, and 12 bases lay between the germline ends. CDR3 DNA sequence: TGTGCCAGTAGTATAGCTGGGGGCGAAGGCAATCAGCCCCAGCATTTT. It encodes CASSIAGGEGNQPQHF.

The chain combines TRBV5-1 with TRBJ2-6; D gene uncertain. The CDR3 totals 13 residues. The V gene lost 2 bases and the J gene lost 1 base, with 1 base spanning the gap. The germline V gene encodes CDR1 SGHRS and CDR2 YFSETQ. CDR3 sequence: CASSFSGANVLTF. The CDR3 DNA sequence: TGCGCCAGCAGCTTTTCTGGGGCCAACGTCCTGACTTTC.

This sequence joins TRBV5-5 and TRBJ1-2, with D possibly being TRBD1 (5 bases). The V end was cut by 3 bases, the J end by 3 bases, with 15 bases between. Germline loops: CDR1 SGHKS, CDR2 YYEKEE (reference sequence). The CDR3 has 15 residues. The CDR3 loop is CASSSLAGLDYGYTF. DNA of the CDR3: TGTGCCAGCAGCTCCTTAGCGGGGCTGGACTATGGCTACACCTTC.

The V call is TRBV4-3, the J call TRBJ1-4; D gene ambiguous. This CDR3 spans 16 amino acids. CDR1 is LGHNA, CDR2 YSLEER, per germline. V shed 5 bases and J shed 0 bases, with 13 bases lying between them. Written as DNA, the CDR3 is TGCGCCAGCAGCTATGTAGCAGAAGCAACTAATGAAAAACTGTTTTTT. It yields the protein CASSYVAEATNEKLFF.

The gene calls are TRBV15 and TRBJ2-5, with 10 bases lining up with TRBD2. The CDR3 consists of 16 residues. Per germline, CDR1 LNHNV and CDR2 YYDKDF (reference sequence). Germline trimming cut 1 base from V and 4 bases from J; bases unmatched to any gene: 6. CDR3 sequence (DNA): TGTGCCACCAGCAGAGCTACTAGCGGGGTGGGAGAGACCCAGTACTTC. As protein: CATSRATSGVGETQYF.

This chain joins TRBV6-5 and TRBJ1-2, with 8 bases fitting TRBD1. With 9 bases clipped from V and 7 bases from J, the junction kept 7 bases outside the gene matches. The CDR3 has 12 amino acids. Germline CDR1 reads MNHEY; CDR2 reads SVGAGI. Here the CDR3 reads CARDRADSGYTF. The CDR3 DNA reads as TGTGCCAGGGACAGGGCTGATTCTGGCTACACCTTC.

V and J are TRBV6-5 and TRBJ1-5; a weak D match, TRBD1 (5 bases). The V gene's germline CDR1 is MNHEY and CDR2 SVGAGI. CDR3 size: 15 residues. The germline V and J ends were trimmed by 6 bases and 0 bases, with 12 bases remaining between them. As DNA, the CDR3 is TGTGCCAGCAGGATAACAGGTTATAGCAATCAGCCCCAGCATTTT. The encoded protein is CASRITGYSNQPQHF.

CDR3 bases: TGTGCCAGTAGTAGCCCGGGACAGACTCATGGCTACACCTTC. It translates to CASSSPGQTHGYTF. J is TRBJ1-2 and V is TRBV19, with 7 bases that match TRBD1. In germline, CDR1 is LNHDA, CDR2 SQIVND (reference sequence). Trimming at V came to 4 bases and at J to 6 bases, leaving 8 bases not matched to a gene. CDR3 size: 14 residues. The full variable domain, in which reference TRBV19 and TRBJ1-2 provide the parts outside the CDR3, is DGGITQSPKYLFRKEGQNVTLSCEQNLNHDAMYWYRQDPGQGLRLIYYSQIVNDFQKGDIAEGYSVSREKKESFPLTVTSAQKNPTAFYLCASSSPGQTHGYTFGSGTRLTVV.

This clone was seen a few times. The chain carries TRBV10-3 and TRBJ2-7, with 8 positions matching TRBD1. The CDR3 is made up of 14 amino acids. Per the germline V gene, CDR1 is ENHRY and CDR2 is SYGVKD. V dropped 2 bases and J dropped 4; count of bases not matched to a gene: 4. The CDR3 sequence is CAISEPDRVYEQYF. DNA of the CDR3: TGTGCCATCAGTGAGCCGGACAGGGTTTACGAGCAGTACTTC.

The genes are TRBV13 and TRBJ2-7; a weak D match, TRBD1 (6 bases). This CDR3 comprises 13 residues. Looked up from germline, CDR1 is PRHDT and CDR2 is FYEKMQ (reference sequence). V was cut by 3 bases and J by 1 base, with 7 bases left in between. The DNA for the CDR3 is TGTGCCAGCAGCTTGGACAGTTCCTACGAGCAGTACTTC. This codes for CASSLDSSYEQYF.